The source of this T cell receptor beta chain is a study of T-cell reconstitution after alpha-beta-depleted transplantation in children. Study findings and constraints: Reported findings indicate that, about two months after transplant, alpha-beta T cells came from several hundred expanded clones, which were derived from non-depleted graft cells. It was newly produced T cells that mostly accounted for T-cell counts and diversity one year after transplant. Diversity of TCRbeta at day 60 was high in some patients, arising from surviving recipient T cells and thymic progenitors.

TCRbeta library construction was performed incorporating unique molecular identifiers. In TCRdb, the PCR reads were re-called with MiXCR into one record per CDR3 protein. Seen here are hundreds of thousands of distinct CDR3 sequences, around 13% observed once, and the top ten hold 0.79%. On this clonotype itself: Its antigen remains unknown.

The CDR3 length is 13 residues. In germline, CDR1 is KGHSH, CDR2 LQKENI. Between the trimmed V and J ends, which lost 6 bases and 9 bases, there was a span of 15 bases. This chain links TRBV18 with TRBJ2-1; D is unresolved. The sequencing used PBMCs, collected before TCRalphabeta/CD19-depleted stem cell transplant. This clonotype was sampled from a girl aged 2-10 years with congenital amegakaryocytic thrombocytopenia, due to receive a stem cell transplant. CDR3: CASSSVWVGEQFF. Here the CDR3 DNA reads TGTGCCAGCTCTTCTGTGTGGGTCGGTGAGCAGTTCTTC. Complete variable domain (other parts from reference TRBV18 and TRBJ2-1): NAGVMQNPRHLVRRRGQEARLRCSPMKGHSHVYWYRQLPEEGLKFMVYLQKENIIDESGMPKERFSAEFPKEGPSILRIQQVVRGDSAAYFCASSSVWVGEQFFGPGTRLTVL.